Presented here are 32 T cell receptor beta chains from one specimen sequenced in a study of blood T cell repertoires in COVID-19. The table came from immunoSEQ multiplex PCR; TCRdb's copy has only in-frame clones and leaves some out. The table has over 90,000 clones, roughly 87% seen once. Sequenced: peripheral blood. These receptor sequences come from a woman older than 75 in a cohort sampled during active COVID-19.

This clone was detected once. The CDR3 sequence: CASNILGGASYEQYF. CDR3 bases: TGTGCCAGCAATATCCTCGGGGGGGCCTCCTACGAGCAGTACTTC. The V and J genes are TRBV6-5 and TRBJ2-7, with 8 bases fitting TRBD2. The CDR3 loop spans 15 amino acids. CDR1 is MNHEY and CDR2 is SVGAGI in the germline V gene. The junction had 8 bases not matched to a gene; V was cut back by 7 bases and J by 0 bases.

The chain joins TRBV11-2 to TRBJ2-7; TRBD2 matches 8 bases. The CDR3 length is 14 residues. The V segment lost 1 base and the J segment 2 bases; nucleotides outside the gene matches: 1. The germline gives CDR1 SGHAT, CDR2 FQNNGV. Here the CDR3 reads CASSLGGLAYEQYF. The CDR3 DNA reads as TGTGCCAGCAGCTTAGGGGGACTAGCCTACGAGCAGTACTTC.

The chain recombines TRBV27 with TRBJ1-2, with 9 bases aligning to TRBD1. After removal of 5 bases from V and 3 bases from J, the junction contained 4 bases not matched to a gene. Germline V gene data show CDR1 as MNHEY and CDR2 as SMNVEV (reference sequence). The CDR3 contains 14 residues. The CDR3 is CASSPGDRDYGYTF. DNA of the CDR3: TGTGCCAGCAGTCCCGGGGACAGGGACTATGGCTACACCTTC.

The J gene is TRBJ2-7, the V gene TRBV18; 7 bases are a match to TRBD1. Trimming cost V 5 bases and J 3 bases; bases outside gene matches: 7. The germline gives CDR1 KGHSH, CDR2 LQKENI. The CDR3 is 14 amino acids. The CDR3 is CASSEGQLDYEQYF. CDR3 sequence (DNA): TGTGCCAGCTCAGAGGGACAGTTAGACTACGAGCAGTACTTC.

The rearrangement links TRBV4-1 to TRBJ2-2; 9 bases map to TRBD2. The CDR3 has 19 residues. Germline V lookup: CDR1 MGHRA, CDR2 YSYEKL. The V and J ends lost 1 base and 1 base, in that order; junction bases with no gene match: 10. The CDR3 bases are TGCGCCAGCAGCCAAGTGGGTGCGCGGGGGGGACAGAACACCGGGGAGCTGTTTTTT. Translation gives CASSQVGARGGQNTGELFF.

Only a few counts were recorded for this clone. The same CDR3 is also encoded by other DNA sequences in this sample. The CDR3 nucleotides are TGTGCCAGCAGTTTGACAGGGGCCTACGAGCAGTACTTC. Its protein is CASSLTGAYEQYF. The chain links TRBV12-3 or TRBV12-4 to TRBJ2-7; 8 nucleotides agree with TRBD1. The V segment lost 3 bases and the J segment 2 bases; nucleotides outside the gene matches: 0. The CDR3 has 13 amino acids.

This clone occurred a few times. The rearrangement joins TRBV24-1 to TRBJ2-1, with 9 bases matching TRBD1. The CDR3 is made up of 15 amino acids. CDR1 KGHDR and CDR2 SFDVKD come from the germline V gene. After removal of 6 bases from V and 6 bases from J, the junction contained 8 bases not matched to a gene. In nucleotides, the CDR3 is TGTGCCACCAGTCGACCGGGACAGGGACGCAATGAGCAGTTCTTC. Encoded protein: CATSRPGQGRNEQFF.

This chain uses TRBV6-1 with TRBJ1-2; unclear D gene. Germline CDR1 is MNHNS and CDR2 is SASEGT. This CDR3 is 15 amino acids long. Trimming pared 1 base from V and 4 bases from J, leaving 13 bases between. DNA for the CDR3: TGTGCCAGCAGTGAAGAAGGCGGTGCGGGCTATGGCTACACCTTC. Its translation: CASSEEGGAGYGYTF.

The chain uses TRBV20-1 and TRBJ2-7; TRBD1 might be the D (5 bases). Germline V gene lookup returns CDR1 DFQATT and CDR2 SNEGSKA (reference sequence). With 3 bases removed from V and 2 bases from J, the gap between germline ends came to 11 bases. CDR3 length: 13 residues. CDR3 protein: CSASSLGAYEQYF. The CDR3 nucleotides read TGCAGTGCTAGTTCATTAGGGGCCTACGAGCAGTACTTC.

This chain connects TRBV7-2 to TRBJ1-2; TRBD1 agrees at 8 bases. This CDR3 is 15 amino acids long. The J segment lost 4 bases and the V segment lost 5 bases, leaving 9 bases of the junction unmatched. CDR1 SGHTA and CDR2 FQGNSA come from the germline V gene. CDR3 in amino acids: CASSGGQERSYGYTF. CDR3 DNA sequence: TGTGCCAGCAGCGGGGGACAGGAGAGATCCTATGGCTACACCTTC.

The chain joins TRBV19 to TRBJ2-1; 10 nucleotides agree with TRBD1. The CDR3 covers 15 residues. After removal of 8 bases from V and 7 bases from J, the junction contained 11 bases not matched to a gene. Germline assignment: CDR1 LNHDA and CDR2 SQIVND (reference sequence). The CDR3 sequence: CASRRTGGIQNEQFF. CDR3 bases: TGTGCCAGTCGTCGGACAGGGGGTATTCAGAATGAGCAGTTCTTC.

The rearrangement links TRBV27 to TRBJ2-7; a possible D gene is TRBD2 (7 bases). V was shortened by 6 bases and J by 6 bases, with 21 bases between the two germline ends. Germline-derived CDR1 and CDR2 are MNHEY and SMNVEV (reference sequence). The CDR3 loop spans 15 amino acids. This CDR3 is CASRPRPSGEGEQYF. DNA for the CDR3: TGTGCCAGCAGACCTAGGCCCTCAGGGGAGGGCGAGCAGTACTTC.

The CDR3 coding sequence is TGTGCCAGCAGCCAAGGCCCCGGGGATCAAGAGACCCAGTACTTC. It specifies CASSQGPGDQETQYF. The rearrangement links TRBV4-2 to TRBJ2-5; TRBD2 might be the D (5 bases). The CDR3 totals 15 residues. Trimming removed 1 base from V and 2 bases from J, with 11 bases in between. The germline V gene encodes CDR1 LGHNA and CDR2 YNFKEQ.

V usage is TRBV5-1 and J usage is TRBJ2-1; 10 nucleotides align to TRBD2. Losses at the gene ends were 4 bases for V and 7 bases for J; bases not matched to a gene: 11. CDR1 is SGHRS, CDR2 YFSETQ, per germline. The CDR3 runs to 16 residues. CDR3 region: CASSPLAGVIGNEQFF. The CDR3 DNA reads as TGCGCCAGCAGCCCGCTAGCGGGAGTAATAGGGAATGAGCAGTTCTTC.

The chain couples TRBV5-1 to TRBJ1-1, with D tentatively TRBD1 (6 bases). Between the trimmed V and J ends, which lost 0 bases and 3 bases, there was a span of 21 bases. Looked up from germline, CDR1 is SGHRS and CDR2 is YFSETQ. This CDR3 comprises 18 residues. The CDR3 sequence: CASSLANQGGALDTEAFF. The CDR3 DNA reads TGCGCCAGCAGCTTGGCCAACCAAGGGGGGGCGCTGGACACTGAAGCTTTCTTT.

The chain joins TRBV5-5 to TRBJ1-2; 7 positions agree with TRBD1. Germline lookup yields CDR1 SGHKS and CDR2 YYEKEE (reference sequence). The CDR3 loop spans 15 amino acids. V shed 0 bases and J 5 bases; nucleotides not matched to a gene: 7. The CDR3 is CASSLAGQTIYGYTF. For the CDR3, the DNA is TGTGCCAGCAGCTTGGCGGGACAGACGATTTATGGCTACACCTTC.

The rearrangement joins TRBV9 to TRBJ2-7, with TRBD1 matching over 10 bases. This CDR3 is 15 amino acids long. J gave up 3 bases and V 4 bases, and 7 bases lay outside the gene matches. Germline loops: CDR1 SGDLS, CDR2 YYNGEE. The CDR3 bases are TGTGCCAGCAGCCGACAGGGGGCCGCAATCTACGAGCAGTACTTC. Protein sequence: CASSRQGAAIYEQYF.

V is TRBV5-6 and J is TRBJ2-5; D might be TRBD2 (7 bases). The CDR3 sequence is 16 residues long. Germline lookup yields CDR1 SGHDT and CDR2 YYEEEE. The V and J ends lost 2 bases and 5 bases respectively, with 19 bases between them. The CDR3 DNA sequence: TGTGCCAGCAGCTTTGGGGCGGGGGACATCTGGGAGACCCAGTACTTC. This encodes CASSFGAGDIWETQYF.

With respect to this clone: Other DNA sequences in the same sample also yield this CDR3. V and J are TRBV7-9 and TRBJ1-4, with D uncertain. The CDR3 has 15 amino acids. The germline V gene has CDR1 SEHNR and CDR2 FQNEAQ (reference sequence). V dropped 1 base and J dropped 0 bases, with 6 bases sitting between them. Here the CDR3 DNA reads TGTGCCAGCAGCTTAGATGGAGCAACTAATGAAAAACTGTTTTTT. It translates to CASSLDGATNEKLFF.

This clone has a handful of counts. V gene TRBV5-6 combines with J gene TRBJ2-7; 8 bases map to TRBD2. V lost 0 bases to trimming and J lost 2 bases; unmatched junction nucleotides: 4. This CDR3 comprises 15 residues. CDR1 is SGHDT and CDR2 is YYEEEE in the germline V gene. CDR3 region: CASSLVAGNTYEQYF. The CDR3 nucleotides read TGTGCCAGCAGCTTGGTAGCGGGGAACACCTACGAGCAGTACTTC.

This chain uses TRBV5-3 with TRBJ1-4, with TRBD1 matching over 8 bases. TRBV5-3 is designated an ORF whose function remains uncertain. The CDR3 has 14 residues. Unmatched junction bases numbered 5, after V lost 2 bases and J lost 8 bases. CDR3 coding DNA: TGTGCCAGAAGCTTCCGGACAGGGCCGGAAAAACTGTTTTTT. Translation: CARSFRTGPEKLFF.

The chain combines TRBV27 with TRBJ1-2, with a tentative D call TRBD1 (5 bases). The V gene lost 5 bases and the J gene lost 0 bases, with 7 bases spanning the gap. This CDR3 contains 13 residues. Germline loops: CDR1 MNHEY, CDR2 SMNVEV (reference sequence). The DNA of the CDR3 is TGTGCCAGCAGTCCGACAGCTAACTATGGCTACACCTTC. Amino acids: CASSPTANYGYTF.

The gene calls are TRBV27 and TRBJ2-3, with TRBD1 matching 7 bases. The CDR3 extends over 13 amino acids. Losses at the gene ends were 7 bases for V and 11 bases for J; bases not matched to a gene: 12. The germline CDR1 and CDR2 sequences are MNHEY and SMNVEV (reference sequence). CDR3: CASTAKDRRRQYF. DNA of the CDR3: TGTGCCAGCACCGCTAAGGACAGGCGAAGGCAGTATTTT.

The genes are TRBV6-6 and TRBJ2-1, with TRBD2 identical over 10 bases. The germline gives CDR1 MNHNY, CDR2 SVGAGI (reference sequence). This CDR3 comprises 13 residues. The V gene end was trimmed by 8 bases and the J gene end by 6 bases; junction bases not matched to a gene: 4. The CDR3 nucleotides are TGTGCCAGCTTCTGGACTAGCGGCAATGAGCAGTTCTTC. This translates into CASFWTSGNEQFF.

The chain links TRBV7-9 to TRBJ1-5, with 8 bases fitting TRBD1. Germline V gene lookup returns CDR1 SEHNR and CDR2 FQNEAQ (reference sequence). J lost 7 bases, V lost 5 bases, and 4 bases had no gene match. The length of the CDR3 is 13 residues. The CDR3 sequence is CASSQGAWQPQHF. Written as DNA, the CDR3 is TGTGCCAGCAGCCAGGGGGCATGGCAGCCCCAGCATTTT.

V usage is TRBV28 and J usage is TRBJ2-2; 10 nucleotides line up with TRBD2. CDR3 length: 16 amino acids. The V gene's germline CDR1 is MDHEN and CDR2 SYDVKM. The V and J ends lost 7 bases and 5 bases, in that order; junction bases with no gene match: 10. The CDR3 nucleotides are TGTGCCAGCATCTCTAGCGGGAGCGTCCGTACCGGGGAGCTGTTTTTT. Amino acid sequence: CASISSGSVRTGELFF.

The rearrangement links TRBV3-1 (or the pseudogene TRBV3-2) to TRBJ1-2, with a tentative D call TRBD1 (5 bases). The germline V gene has CDR1 LGHDT and CDR2 YNNKEL (reference sequence). This CDR3 is 14 amino acids long. The V end lost 4 bases, the J end lost 7 bases, and 16 bases lay between the germline ends. The CDR3 loop is CASSLQMGGSGYTF. The DNA of the CDR3 is TGTGCCAGCAGCCTCCAAATGGGGGGATCTGGCTACACCTTC.

J is TRBJ1-2 and V is TRBV5-1; 9 nucleotides line up with TRBD1. J was trimmed by 3 bases and V by 5 bases; bases with no gene match: 8. Looked up from germline, CDR1 is SGHRS and CDR2 is YFSETQ. The CDR3 totals 15 residues. The CDR3 region has the DNA TGCGCCAGCAGACCCTCACAGGGGGCACACTATGGCTACACCTTC. This translates into CASRPSQGAHYGYTF.

The chain has TRBV5-1 and TRBJ2-1, with TRBD2 matching over 8 bases. CDR1 is SGHRS and CDR2 is YFSETQ in the germline V gene. CDR3 length: 19 residues. The V gene end was trimmed by 8 bases and the J gene end by 5 bases; junction bases not matched to a gene: 24. CDR3 nucleotides: TGCGCCAGTGAGCCCTCGGGACTAGGGGAAAGGGGGGCAAACAATGAGCAGTTCTTC. It specifies CASEPSGLGERGANNEQFF.

The gene calls are TRBV5-1 and TRBJ1-4; D is ambiguous. Germline CDR1 is SGHRS and CDR2 is YFSETQ. V was shortened by 4 bases and J by 5 bases, with 18 bases between the two germline ends. This CDR3 comprises 16 residues. The CDR3 region has the DNA TGCGCCAGCAGCCTCGGACGGGAATTAGTAAATGAAAAACTGTTTTTT. Amino acid sequence: CASSLGRELVNEKLFF.

The chain links TRBV3-1 (or the pseudogene TRBV3-2) to TRBJ2-7; D uncertain. This CDR3 has 12 amino acids. Germline V lookup: CDR1 LGHDT, CDR2 YNNKEL (reference sequence). The V gene lost 1 base and the J gene lost 5 bases, with 6 bases spanning the gap. CDR3 coding DNA: TGTGCCAGCAGCCAAGGTCCCAACGAGCAGTACTTC. Its protein product is CASSQGPNEQYF.

V usage is TRBV19 and J usage is TRBJ2-1, with 8 bases that match TRBD1. The germline gives CDR1 LNHDA, CDR2 SQIVND (reference sequence). J lost 0 bases, V lost 5 bases, and 3 bases had no gene match. This CDR3 is 15 amino acids long. CDR3 in amino acids: CASSPGQGSYNEQFF. The DNA for the CDR3 is TGTGCCAGTAGTCCCGGACAGGGCTCCTACAATGAGCAGTTCTTC.